This T cell receptor beta chain came from a study of blood T cell repertoires in COVID-19. For the study at large: Some COVID-19 samples were acute and others convalescent; all came from the United States, Italy and Spain.

The germline V gene has CDR1 SGHVS and CDR2 FNYEAQ. Trimming pared 5 bases from V and 1 base from J, leaving 11 bases between. This CDR3 has 15 amino acids. The repertoire was sequenced with immunoSEQ multiplex PCR; TCRdb's copy has only in-frame clones and lacks some. This sample yields around 300,000 clones, of which 89% are seen a single time; approximately 1.5% belongs to the top ten. The origin of this receptor is a woman aged 40 to 55 who had recovered from COVID-19. The specimen was PBMCs or T cells enriched from blood (not recorded which). This chain joins TRBV7-6 and TRBJ2-2; D uncertain. As DNA, the CDR3 is TGTGCCAGCAGCCCCCTACCGCAGAACACCGGGGAGCTGTTTTTT. Its protein is CASSPLPQNTGELFF. Supplemented by reference TRBV7-6 and TRBJ2-2, the full variable domain reads GAGVSQSPRYKVTKRGQDVALRCDPISGHVSLYWYRQALGQGPEFLTYFNYEAQQDKSGLPNDRFSAERPEGSISTLTIQRTEQRDSAMYRCASSPLPQNTGELFFGEGSRLTVL.